These T cell receptor beta chains were read from a single sample in a study of vaccination and CD4 T cells after COVID-19. TCRdb re-analysed the PCR reads in MiXCR, keeping a single row per CDR3 protein. The table has about 6,800 distinct CDR3 sequences, roughly 37% seen once. These TCRs' antigens remain unknown. The sequenced sample consisted of CD4+ T cells from blood, cultured in vitro. All receptors come from a human donor in good health. Each CDR3 is given with its conserved first and last residue. Fields, in order: clone size, J gene, D gene, V gene, CDR3 DNA, CDR3 protein. D genes are given only for firm matches. Clone size is shown for a subset of rows, as once, few, many or a class of expanded clone.

>-|TRBJ2-7|-|TRBV6-2/TRBV6-3
TGTGCCAGCAGCCGAAAGGTCGCCGGGACCTTCTTCTACGAGCAGTACTTC
CASSRKVAGTFFYEQYF
>-|TRBJ1-1|TRBD1|TRBV10-3
TGTGCCATCAGTGCGGGGACAGGGCCGAACACTGAAGCTTTCTTT
CAISAGTGPNTEAFF
>few|TRBJ1-2|-|TRBV6-1
TGTGCCAGCAGGGATTTCAGCCGACTACATCTGGCCCCCTATGGCTACACCTTC
CASRDFSRLHLAPYGYTF
>-|TRBJ1-2|TRBD1|TRBV6-1
TGTGCCAGCGGTCAGATTCGGACAGGGGGCTTCTATGGCTACACCTTC
CASGQIRTGGFYGYTF
>few|TRBJ2-3|TRBD1|TRBV11-2
TGTGCCAGCAGCTCGCAGGGGGTACGGGATACGCAGTATTTT
CASSSQGVRDTQYF
>medium-sized|TRBJ1-6|-|TRBV6-1
TGTGCCAGCAGGGACCAAGGGGGATCAACTTCACCCCTCCACTTT
CASRDQGGSTSPLHF
>-|TRBJ1-1|-|TRBV7-3
TGTGCCAGCAGCCTCGGTGGGGGGAACACTGAAGCTTTCTTT
CASSLGGGNTEAFF
>few|TRBJ2-3|-|TRBV7-3
TGTGCCAGCAGCTTAAGGACCCTAGCGTCTAGCACAGATACGCAGTATTTT
CASSLRTLASSTDTQYF
>-|TRBJ2-1|TRBD2|TRBV20-1
TGCAGTGCTCCAGGACTAGCGGCCCTGGATGAGCAGTTCTTC
CSAPGLAALDEQFF
>few|TRBJ1-6|-|TRBV27
TGTGCCAGCAGTTTATTTGCCTCCTATAATTCACCCCTCCACTTT
CASSLFASYNSPLHF
>-|TRBJ2-5|-|TRBV5-1
TGCGCCAGCAGTACGTCCGGGAGCCAAGAGACCCAGTACTTC
CASSTSGSQETQYF
>-|TRBJ2-2|TRBD2|TRBV20-1
TGCAGTGCCAAACGTAGCGGGAGGATGTCCGGGGAGCTGTTTTTT
CSAKRSGRMSGELFF
>-|TRBJ1-1|-|TRBV28
TGTGCCAGCAGTCCTCAAGACCACGGCGGAGCTTTCTTT
CASSPQDHGGAFF
>-|TRBJ2-2|TRBD1|TRBV7-3
TGTGCCAGCAGCCCAGACAGGGCGAACACCGGGGAGCTGTTTTTT
CASSPDRANTGELFF
>few|TRBJ2-7|-|TRBV7-8
TGTGCCACCCAGAGGGGCGGGTACGAGCAGTACTTC
CATQRGGYEQYF
>-|TRBJ2-1|TRBD2|TRBV7-8
TGTGCCAGCAGCTTGGGGACTAGCGGGAACAATGAGCAGTTCTTC
CASSLGTSGNNEQFF
>-|TRBJ1-2|TRBD1|TRBV29-1
TGCAGCGTTGGGTCGGGTTGGGGACAGGCAACTAACTATGGCTACACCTTC
CSVGSGWGQATNYGYTF
>-|TRBJ2-1|-|TRBV15
TGTGCCACCAGCAGAGAGGGCGGGGTCAGGGGGAATGAGCAGTTCTTC
CATSREGGVRGNEQFF
>-|TRBJ1-3|TRBD1|TRBV6-2/TRBV6-3
TGTGCCACCGGGACAGCTGGAAACACCATATATTTT
CATGTAGNTIYF
>-|TRBJ2-3|-|TRBV7-9
TGTGCCAGCAGCTTCCCGGGACTGATAAGCACAGATACGCAGTATTTT
CASSFPGLISTDTQYF
>-|TRBJ2-6|TRBD1|TRBV6-5
TGTGCCAGCAGTTTCAGGACAGGGGCGGGCGGGGCCAACGTCCTGACTTTC
CASSFRTGAGGANVLTF
>once|TRBJ2-7|-|TRBV15
TGTGCCACCAGCAGAGCTCTAGACGGTTACGAGCAGTACTTC
CATSRALDGYEQYF
>few|TRBJ1-6|TRBD1|TRBV7-2
TGTGCCAGCAGTCAGGACAGGGCCGATAATTCACCCCTCCACTTT
CASSQDRADNSPLHF
>-|TRBJ1-1|-|TRBV10-3
TGTGCCATCAATCCTACAGTGAACACTGATGCTTTCTTT
CAINPTVNTDAFF
>-|TRBJ2-5|TRBD1|TRBV28
TGTGCCAGCAGTGGGCTGACAGGGAGCCAAGAGACCCAGTACTTC
CASSGLTGSQETQYF
>-|TRBJ1-1|-|TRBV9
TGTGCCAGCAGCGACAGTGACCTGAACACTGAAGCTTTCTTT
CASSDSDLNTEAFF